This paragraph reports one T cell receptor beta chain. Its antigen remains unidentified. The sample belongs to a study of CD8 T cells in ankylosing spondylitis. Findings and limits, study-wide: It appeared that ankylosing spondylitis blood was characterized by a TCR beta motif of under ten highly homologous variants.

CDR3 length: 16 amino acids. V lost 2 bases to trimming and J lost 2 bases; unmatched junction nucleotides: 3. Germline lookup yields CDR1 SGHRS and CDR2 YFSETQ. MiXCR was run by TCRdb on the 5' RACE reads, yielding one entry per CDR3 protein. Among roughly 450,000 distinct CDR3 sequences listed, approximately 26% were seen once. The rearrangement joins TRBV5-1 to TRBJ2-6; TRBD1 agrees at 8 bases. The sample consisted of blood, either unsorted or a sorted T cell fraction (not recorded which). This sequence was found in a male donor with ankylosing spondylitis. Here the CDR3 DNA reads TGCGCCAGCAGCTTTCAGGGGGCAACTGGGGCCAACGTCCTGACTTTC. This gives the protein CASSFQGATGANVLTF.